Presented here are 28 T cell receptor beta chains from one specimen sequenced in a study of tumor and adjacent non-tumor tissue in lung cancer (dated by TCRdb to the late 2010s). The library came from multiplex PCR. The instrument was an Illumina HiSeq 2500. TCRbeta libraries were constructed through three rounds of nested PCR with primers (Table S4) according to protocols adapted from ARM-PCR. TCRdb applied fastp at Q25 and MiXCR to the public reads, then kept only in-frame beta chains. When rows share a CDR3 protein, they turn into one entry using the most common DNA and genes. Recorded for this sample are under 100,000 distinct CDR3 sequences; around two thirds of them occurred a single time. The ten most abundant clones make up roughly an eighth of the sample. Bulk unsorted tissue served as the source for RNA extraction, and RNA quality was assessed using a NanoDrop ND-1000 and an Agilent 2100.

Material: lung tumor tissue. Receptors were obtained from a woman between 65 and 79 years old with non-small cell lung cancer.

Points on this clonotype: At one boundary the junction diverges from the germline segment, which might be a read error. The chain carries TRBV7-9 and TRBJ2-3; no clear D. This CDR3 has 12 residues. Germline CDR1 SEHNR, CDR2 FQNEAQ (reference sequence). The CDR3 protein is CASSRITDTQYF. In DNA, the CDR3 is TGTGCCAGCAGCAGGATCACAGATACGCAATATTTT.

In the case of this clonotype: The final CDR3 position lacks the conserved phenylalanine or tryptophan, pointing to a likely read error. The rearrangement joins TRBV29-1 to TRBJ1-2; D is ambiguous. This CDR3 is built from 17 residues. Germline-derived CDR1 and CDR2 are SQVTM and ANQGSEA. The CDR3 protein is CSGILGPVGGPQGGYTS. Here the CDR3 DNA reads TGCTCCGGTATCCTAGGTCCGGTTGGCGGACCACAAGGAGGCTACACCTCC.

CDR3 nucleotides: TGTGCCTGCAACGCAGGGGGCAGGAGTCAGCCCCAGCATTTT. Encoded protein: CACNAGGRSQPQHF. The chain joins TRBV6-1 to TRBJ1-5, with 8 bases matching TRBD1. Per germline, CDR1 MNHNS and CDR2 SASEGT. The CDR3 loop spans 14 amino acids. Trimming at V came to 11 bases and at J to 6 bases, leaving 12 bases not matched to a gene.

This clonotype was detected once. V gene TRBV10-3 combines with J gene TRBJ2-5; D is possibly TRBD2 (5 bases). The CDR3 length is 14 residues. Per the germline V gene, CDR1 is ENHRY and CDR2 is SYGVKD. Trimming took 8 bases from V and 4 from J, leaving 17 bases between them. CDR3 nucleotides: TGTGCCATCGTTCGCTCGGGGAATCGAGAGACCCAGTACTTC. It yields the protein CAIVRSGNRETQYF.

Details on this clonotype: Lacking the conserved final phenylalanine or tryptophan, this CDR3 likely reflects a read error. The CDR3 reads CASNSRGASSGNTIYS. Here the CDR3 DNA reads TGTGCCAGCAACTCACGGGGGGCGAGCTCTGGAAACACCATATATTCT. The rearrangement joins TRBV7-9 to TRBJ1-3, with D perhaps TRBD1 (6 bases). The CDR3 length is 16 residues. CDR1 and CDR2 (germline): SEHNR, FQNEAQ (reference sequence). Trimming shortened V by 7 bases and J by 0 bases, and 16 bases separated the two germline ends.

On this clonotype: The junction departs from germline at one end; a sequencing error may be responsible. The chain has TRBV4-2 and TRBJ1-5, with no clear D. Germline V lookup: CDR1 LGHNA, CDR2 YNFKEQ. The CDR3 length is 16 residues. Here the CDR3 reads CASSQDLQWGDQPQHF. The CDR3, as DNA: TGTGCCAGCAGCCAAGATCTGCAGTGGGGTGATCAGCCCCAACATTTT.

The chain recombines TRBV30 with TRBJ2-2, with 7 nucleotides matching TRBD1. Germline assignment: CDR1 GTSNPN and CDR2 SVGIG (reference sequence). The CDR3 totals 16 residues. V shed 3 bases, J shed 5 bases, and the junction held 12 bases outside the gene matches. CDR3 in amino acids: CAWRSGQFSLTGELFF. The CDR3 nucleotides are TGTGCCTGGAGATCGGGACAGTTTAGTTTGACCGGGGAGCTGTTTTTT. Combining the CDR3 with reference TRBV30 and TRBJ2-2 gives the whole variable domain SQTIHQWPATLVQPVGSPLSLECTVEGTSNPNLYWYRQAAGRGLQLLFYSVGIGQISSEVPQNLSASRPQDRQFILSSKKLLLSDSGFYLCAWRSGQFSLTGELFFGEGSRLTVL.

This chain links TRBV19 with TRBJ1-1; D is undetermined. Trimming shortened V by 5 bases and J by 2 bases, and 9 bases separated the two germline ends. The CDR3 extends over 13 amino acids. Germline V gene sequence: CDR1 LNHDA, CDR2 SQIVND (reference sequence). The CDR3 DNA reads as TGTGCCAGTAGTTCGAGGTATAACACTGAAGCTTTCTTT. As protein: CASSSRYNTEAFF.

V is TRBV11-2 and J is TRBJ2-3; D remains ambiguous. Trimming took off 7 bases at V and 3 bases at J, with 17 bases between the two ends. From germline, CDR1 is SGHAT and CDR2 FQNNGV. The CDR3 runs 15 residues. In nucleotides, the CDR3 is TGTGCCAGCAACGTAGACATCCTTGGTACAGATACGCAGTATTTT. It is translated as CASNVDILGTDTQYF.

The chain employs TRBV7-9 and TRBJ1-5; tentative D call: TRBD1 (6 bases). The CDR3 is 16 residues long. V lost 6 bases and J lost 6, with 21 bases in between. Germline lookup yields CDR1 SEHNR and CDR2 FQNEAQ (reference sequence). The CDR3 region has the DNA TGTGCCAGCAGTTTATATGCAGGGGCGGAGGGTCAGCCCCAGCATTTT. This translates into CASSLYAGAEGQPQHF. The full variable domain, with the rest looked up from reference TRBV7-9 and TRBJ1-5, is DTGVSQNPRHKITKRGQNVTFRCDPISEHNRLYWYRQTLGQGPEFLTYFQNEAQLEKSRLLSDRFSAERPKGSFSTLEIQRTEQGDSAMYLCASSLYAGAEGQPQHFGDGTRLSIL.

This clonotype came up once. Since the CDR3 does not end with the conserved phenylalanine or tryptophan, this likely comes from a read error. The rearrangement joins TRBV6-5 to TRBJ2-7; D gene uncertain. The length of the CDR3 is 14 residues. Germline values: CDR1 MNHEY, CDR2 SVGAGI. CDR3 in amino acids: CASSYLGMNYGQYL. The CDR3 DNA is TGTGCCAGTAGTTACCTCGGCATGAACTACGGGCAGTACTTG.

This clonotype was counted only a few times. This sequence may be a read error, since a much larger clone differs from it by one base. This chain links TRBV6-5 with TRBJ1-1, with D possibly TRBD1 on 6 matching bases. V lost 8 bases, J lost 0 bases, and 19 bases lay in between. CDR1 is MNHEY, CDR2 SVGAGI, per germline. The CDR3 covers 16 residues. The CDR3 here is CASAPGQLQMNTEAFF. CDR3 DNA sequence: TGTGCCAGCGCCCCGGGACAACTTCAGATGAACACTGAAGCTTTCTTT.

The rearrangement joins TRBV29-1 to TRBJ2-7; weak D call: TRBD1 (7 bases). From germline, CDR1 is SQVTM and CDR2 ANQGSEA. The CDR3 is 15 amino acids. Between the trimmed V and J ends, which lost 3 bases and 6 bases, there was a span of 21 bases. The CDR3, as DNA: TGCAGCGTTGAGGATCGGGGGACAGAGGCCCTCGAGCAGTACTTC. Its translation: CSVEDRGTEALEQYF.

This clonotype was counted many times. The CDR3 loop is CASSENTIEQYF. DNA for the CDR3: TGTGCCAGCAGTGAAAACACGATCGAGCAGTACTTC. This chain uses TRBV6-1 with TRBJ2-7; no definite D call. Germline CDR1 MNHNS, CDR2 SASEGT. Trimming removed 2 bases at V and 6 bases at J, with 8 bases between. CDR3 size: 12 residues.

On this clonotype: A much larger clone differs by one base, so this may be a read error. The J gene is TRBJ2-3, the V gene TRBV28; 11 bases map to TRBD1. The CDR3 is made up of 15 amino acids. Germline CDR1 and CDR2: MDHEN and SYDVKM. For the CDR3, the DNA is TGTACCAGCAGTCCCTTCGGGACAGGGGGAGATACGCAGTATTTT. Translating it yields CTSSPFGTGGDTQYF.

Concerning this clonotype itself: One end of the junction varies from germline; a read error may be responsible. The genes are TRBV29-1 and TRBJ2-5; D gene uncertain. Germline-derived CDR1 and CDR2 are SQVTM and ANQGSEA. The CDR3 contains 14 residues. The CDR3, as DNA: TGCAACATTGTGGCGACACAACTCCAAGAGACCCAATACTTC. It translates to CNIVATQLQETQYF.

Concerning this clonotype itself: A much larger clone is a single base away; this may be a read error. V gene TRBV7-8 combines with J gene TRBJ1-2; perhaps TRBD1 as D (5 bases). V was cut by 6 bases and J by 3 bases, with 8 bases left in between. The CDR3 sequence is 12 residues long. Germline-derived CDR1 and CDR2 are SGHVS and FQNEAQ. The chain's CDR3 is CASRGGDYGYTF. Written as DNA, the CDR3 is TGTGCCAGCAGGGGGGGGGACTATGGCTACACCTTC.

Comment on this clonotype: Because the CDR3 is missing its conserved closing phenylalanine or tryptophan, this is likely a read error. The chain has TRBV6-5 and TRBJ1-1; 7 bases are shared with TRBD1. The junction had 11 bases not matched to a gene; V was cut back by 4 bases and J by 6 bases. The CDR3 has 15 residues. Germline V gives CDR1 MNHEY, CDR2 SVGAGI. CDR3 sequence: CASSSFTKQGPEAFL. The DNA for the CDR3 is TGTGCCAGCAGTTCCTTCACGAAACAGGGGCCTGAAGCTTTCTTA.

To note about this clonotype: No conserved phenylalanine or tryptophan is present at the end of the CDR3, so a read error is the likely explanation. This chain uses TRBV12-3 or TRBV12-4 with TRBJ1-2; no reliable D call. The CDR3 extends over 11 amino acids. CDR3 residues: CVSSTPYGYTL. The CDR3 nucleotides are TGTGTCAGCAGTACCCCCTATGGCTACACCTTA.

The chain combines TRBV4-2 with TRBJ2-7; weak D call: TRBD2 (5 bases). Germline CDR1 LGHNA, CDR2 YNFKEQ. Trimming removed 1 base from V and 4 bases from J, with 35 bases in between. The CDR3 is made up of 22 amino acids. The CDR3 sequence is CASSQVFIRLLVGLPSSYEQYF. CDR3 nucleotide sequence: TGTGCCAGCAGCCAAGTTTTCATCAGATTACTAGTGGGATTACCAAGCTCATACGAGCAGTACTTC.

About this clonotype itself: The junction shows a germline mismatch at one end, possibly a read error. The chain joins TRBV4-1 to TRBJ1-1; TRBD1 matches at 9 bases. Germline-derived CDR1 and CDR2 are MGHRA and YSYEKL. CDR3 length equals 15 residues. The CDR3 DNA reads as TGCGACAGCATCCAGCGGACAGGGGATGGCACTGAAACTTTCTTT. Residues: CDSIQRTGDGTETFF.

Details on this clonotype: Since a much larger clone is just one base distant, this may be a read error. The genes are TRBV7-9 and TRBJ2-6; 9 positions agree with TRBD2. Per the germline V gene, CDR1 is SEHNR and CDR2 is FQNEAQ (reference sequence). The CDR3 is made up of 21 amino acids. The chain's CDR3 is CTSSLVVLREGFSSGANVLTF. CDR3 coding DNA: TGTACCAGCAGCTTAGTCGTTCTGCGGGAGGGCTTTAGCTCTGGGGCCAACGTCCTGACTTTC.

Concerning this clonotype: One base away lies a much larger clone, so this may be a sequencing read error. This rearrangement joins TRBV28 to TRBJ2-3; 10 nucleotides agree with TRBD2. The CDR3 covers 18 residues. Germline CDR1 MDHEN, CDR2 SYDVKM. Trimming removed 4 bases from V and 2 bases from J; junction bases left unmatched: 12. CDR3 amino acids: CASSYPIATSGITDTQYF. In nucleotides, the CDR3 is TGTGCCAGCAGTTATCCTATCGCAACTAGCGGGATCACAGATACGCAGTATTTT.

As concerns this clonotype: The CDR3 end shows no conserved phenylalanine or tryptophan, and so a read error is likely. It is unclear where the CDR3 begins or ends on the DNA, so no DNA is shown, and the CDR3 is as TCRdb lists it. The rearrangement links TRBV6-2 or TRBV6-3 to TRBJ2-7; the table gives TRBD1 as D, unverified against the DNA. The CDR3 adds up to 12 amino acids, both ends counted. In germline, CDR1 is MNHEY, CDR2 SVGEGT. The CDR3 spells CASGANPYELYI.

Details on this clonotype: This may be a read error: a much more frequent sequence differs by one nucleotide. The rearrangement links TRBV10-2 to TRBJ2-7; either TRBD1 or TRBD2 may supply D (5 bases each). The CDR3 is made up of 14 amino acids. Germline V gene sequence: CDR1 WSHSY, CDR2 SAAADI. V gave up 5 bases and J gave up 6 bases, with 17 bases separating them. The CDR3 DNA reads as TGCGCCAGCAGTTCCTGGGACCTTACAGGCGAGCAGTACTTC. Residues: CASSSWDLTGEQYF.

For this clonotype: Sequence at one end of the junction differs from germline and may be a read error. This chain's CDR3 is CSSSQGAFGANVLTF. In DNA form, the CDR3 reads TGTTCCAGCAGCCAAGGGGCGTTTGGGGCTAACGTCCTGACTTTC. This chain links TRBV14 with TRBJ2-6; possibly TRBD1 for D (5 bases). CDR1 and CDR2 (germline): SGHDN, FVKESK. The CDR3 totals 15 residues.

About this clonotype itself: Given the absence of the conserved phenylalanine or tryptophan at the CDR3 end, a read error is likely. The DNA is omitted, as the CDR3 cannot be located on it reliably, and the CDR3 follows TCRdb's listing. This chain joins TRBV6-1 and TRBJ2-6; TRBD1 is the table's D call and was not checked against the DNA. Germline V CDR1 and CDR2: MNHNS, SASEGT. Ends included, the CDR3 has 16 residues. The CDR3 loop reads CASSQGSSSGANVLAI.

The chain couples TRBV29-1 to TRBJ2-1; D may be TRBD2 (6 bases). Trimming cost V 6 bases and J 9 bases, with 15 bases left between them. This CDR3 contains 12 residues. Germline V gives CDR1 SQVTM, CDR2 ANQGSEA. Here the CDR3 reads CSVAGGCIEQFF. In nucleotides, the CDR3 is TGCAGCGTCGCCGGGGGTTGTATTGAGCAGTTCTTC.